This T cell receptor (beta chain) was recovered during a study of OX40 agonist ivuxolimab in advanced cancers. Sequencing was performed with immunoSEQ multiplex PCR; in TCRdb, only in-frame clones are kept and a portion is missing. Here the sample spans tens of thousands of clones, 75% to 90% being singletons. This CDR3 is built from 12 residues. V lost 6 bases and J 6 bases, leaving 10 bases between the germline ends. The V gene's germline CDR1 is MDHEN and CDR2 SYDVKM. Sequencing was performed on CD4+ or CD8+ T cells sorted from blood, taken in a trial of the OX40 agonist ivuxolimab. The J gene is TRBJ2-3, the V gene TRBV28, with D hard to call. This sequence was found in an adult with an advanced solid tumor such as melanoma, head and neck, liver or kidney cancer. The CDR3 here is CASSTHVDTQYF. The CDR3 DNA is TGTGCCAGCAGCACTCACGTGGATACGCAGTATTTT.